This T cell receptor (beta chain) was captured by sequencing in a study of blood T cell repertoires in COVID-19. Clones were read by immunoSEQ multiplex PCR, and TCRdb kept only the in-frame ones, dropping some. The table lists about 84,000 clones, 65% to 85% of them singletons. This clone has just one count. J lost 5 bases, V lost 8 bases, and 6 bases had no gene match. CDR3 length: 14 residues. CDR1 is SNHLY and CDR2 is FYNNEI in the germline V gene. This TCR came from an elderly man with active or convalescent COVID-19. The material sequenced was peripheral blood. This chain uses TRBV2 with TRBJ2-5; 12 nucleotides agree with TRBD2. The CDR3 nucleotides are TGTGCCAGCCGTCCGACTAGCGGGAGTGAGACCCAGTACTTC. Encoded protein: CASRPTSGSETQYF.